This T cell receptor (beta chain) derives from a study of beta chain features in type 1 diabetes. Isolated RNA was reverse transcribed in full, so expressed TCRB transcripts were sequenced. The protocol was immunoSEQ multiplex PCR, while the TCRdb copy is restricted to in-frame clones and leaves out a portion. Here the sample spans 630,000 or so clones, over 12% being singletons. This CDR3 comprises 19 residues. V shed 5 bases, J shed 2 bases, and the junction held 19 bases outside the gene matches. CDR1 SEHNR and CDR2 FQNEAQ come from the germline V gene (reference sequence). Notes on the study in general: cDNA-based sequencing might over-represent cells highly expressing TCR. When VDJ junctions were examined, type 1 diabetes patients showed fewer insertions and more deletions. In patients and controls equally, PCR might favor templates that are shorter. When Type 1 diabetes patients were examined, their TCRB CDR3s proved moderately but significantly shorter in all four CD4+ subsets.

As for this clone: What it binds is unknown.

The V call is TRBV7-9, the J call TRBJ2-3; TRBD1 aligns across 7 bases. The receptor's source is a man between 18 and 29 years old with type 1 diabetes. Material: naive CD4+ T cells from blood. CDR3 in amino acids: CASSRESPDRDLYTDTQYF. CDR3 DNA sequence: TGTGCCAGCAGCCGAGAATCACCCGACAGGGACCTCTACACAGATACGCAGTATTTT.